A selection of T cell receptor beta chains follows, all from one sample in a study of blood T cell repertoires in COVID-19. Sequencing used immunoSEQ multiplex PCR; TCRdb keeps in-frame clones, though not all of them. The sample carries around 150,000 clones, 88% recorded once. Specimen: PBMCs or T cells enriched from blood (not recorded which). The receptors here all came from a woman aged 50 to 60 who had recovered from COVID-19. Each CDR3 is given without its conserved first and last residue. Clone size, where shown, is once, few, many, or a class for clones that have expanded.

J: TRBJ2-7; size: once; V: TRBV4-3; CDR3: ASSHSGTGGQEQY
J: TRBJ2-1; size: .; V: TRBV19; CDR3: ASSIVGPSNEQF
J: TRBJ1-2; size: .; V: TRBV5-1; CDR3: ASSLASGTGAGYT
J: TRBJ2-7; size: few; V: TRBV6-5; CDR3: ASSYSMRNEQY
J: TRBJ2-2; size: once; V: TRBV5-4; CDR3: ASSGEAGVAGELF
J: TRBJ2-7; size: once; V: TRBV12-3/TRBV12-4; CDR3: ASTRTGGEQY
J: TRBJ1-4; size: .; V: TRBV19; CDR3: ASSGTGLATNEKLF
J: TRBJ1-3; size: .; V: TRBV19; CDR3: ASSETGTATIY
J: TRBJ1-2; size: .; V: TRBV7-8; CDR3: ASSLAGTGNGYT
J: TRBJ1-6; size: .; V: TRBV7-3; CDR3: ASSDQGAGSPLH
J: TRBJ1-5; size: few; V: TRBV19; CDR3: ASRADRGHNQPQH
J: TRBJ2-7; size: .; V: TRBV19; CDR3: ASSIAGNSYEQY
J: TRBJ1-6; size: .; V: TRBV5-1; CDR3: ASSSLTGGKSPLH
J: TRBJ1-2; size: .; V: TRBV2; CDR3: ASRGQVFAT
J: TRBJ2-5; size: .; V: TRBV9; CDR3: ATGGGAPQETQY
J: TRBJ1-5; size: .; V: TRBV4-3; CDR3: ASSQDGGSSDQPQH
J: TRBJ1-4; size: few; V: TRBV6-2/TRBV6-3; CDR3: ASSPLTANRKLF
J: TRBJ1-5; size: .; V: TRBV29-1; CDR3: SVVAGHQPQH
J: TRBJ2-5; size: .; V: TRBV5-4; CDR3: ASSLPGQYQETQY
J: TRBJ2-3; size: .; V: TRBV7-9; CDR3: ASSLEGGRWADTQY
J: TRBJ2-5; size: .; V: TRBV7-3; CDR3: ASSLRGEETQY
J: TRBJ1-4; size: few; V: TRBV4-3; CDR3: ASSQDGRQGTMEKLF
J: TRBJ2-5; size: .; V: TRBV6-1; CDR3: ASSEGGETQY
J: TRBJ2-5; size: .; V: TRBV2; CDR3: AGGGGTETQY
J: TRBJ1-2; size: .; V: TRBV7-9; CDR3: ASTYPSGQGLGYT